These T cell receptor beta chains were read from a single sample in a study of tumor and adjacent non-tumor tissue in lung cancer. TCRdb processed the multiplex PCR reads anew with MiXCR; each CDR3 protein has one entry. The data show 220,000 or so distinct CDR3 sequences, around 71% seen once. Sequencing was performed on lung tumor tissue. These receptors were obtained from a man aged 55-75 years with non-small cell lung cancer. Each CDR3 is given with its conserved first and last residue. Each record gives: V gene, clone size, J gene, D gene, CDR3 DNA, CDR3 protein. A D gene is named only where the DNA matches it firmly. Expanded clones get a size class; other rows say once, few or many, or leave the size out.

TRBV29-1	NA	TRBJ2-2	NA	TGCAGAGTTGACACGTCCGGGGAGCTGTTTTTT	CRVDTSGELFF
TRBV20-1	many	TRBJ2-7	TRBD2	TGCAGTGCTAGAGATTATAAGACTAGCGGATCCTACGAGCAGTACTTC	CSARDYKTSGSYEQYF
TRBV6-2/TRBV6-3	few	TRBJ2-3	NA	TGTGCCAGCAGGACGGAAGGGCCCACAGATACGCAGTATTTT	CASRTEGPTDTQYF
TRBV20-1	once	TRBJ2-1	NA	TGCAGTCCTAGGGCCCTAGCGTTCTCCTACAATGTGCAATTCTTC	CSPRALAFSYNVQFF
TRBV6-1	NA	TRBJ1-2	TRBD1	TGTGCCAGCAGTGAATGGGGACAGGGCCCAGGGTTCACCTTC	CASSEWGQGPGFTF
TRBV7-9	NA	TRBJ2-3	NA	TGTGCCAGCAGCCCAGACAGTGACCGCACAGATACGCAGTATTTT	CASSPDSDRTDTQYF
TRBV6-2/TRBV6-3	NA	TRBJ2-6	NA	TGTGTCAGCAGTTACTTCGGTTCCGGGGCCAACGTCCTGACTTTC	CVSSYFGSGANVLTF
TRBV4-3	many	TRBJ2-3	NA	TGCGCCAGCAGTGTTGAATTCGTCACAGATACGCAGTATTTT	CASSVEFVTDTQYF
TRBV20-1	many	TRBJ1-2	TRBD1	TGCAGTGCTAGAGTCAGGGGGAACTATGGCTACACCTTC	CSARVRGNYGYTF
TRBV4-3	NA	TRBJ2-2	NA	TGCGCCAGCAGTCCGACCAAGGGCGGGGAGCTGTTTTTT	CASSPTKGGELFF
TRBV4-2	NA	TRBJ2-5	NA	TGTACCAGCAGCCAAGGTAGTACGCGGTGGACACCAGAGACCCAGTACTTC	CTSSQGSTRWTPETQYF
TRBV20-1	NA	TRBJ2-7	TRBD1	TGCATTGCTCCCCCGGGACAGGGTCTATACGAGCAGTACTTC	CIAPPGQGLYEQYF
TRBV12-3/TRBV12-4	NA	TRBJ2-1	TRBD2	TGTGCCAGCAGTCCCACGCCGGGACTACCGACTATATACAATGAGCAGTTCTTC	CASSPTPGLPTIYNEQFF
TRBV6-2/TRBV6-3	many	TRBJ2-7	TRBD2	TGTGCCAGCAGTTACGGGACTAGCGGGCCCAGGTACGAGCAGTACTTC	CASSYGTSGPRYEQYF
TRBV11-2	NA	TRBJ1-3	TRBD1	TGTGCCCGCAGCGTACAGGGGCCGAGCTCTGGAAACACCATATATTTT	CARSVQGPSSGNTIYF
TRBV6-1	once	TRBJ1-2	NA	TGTGCCAGCAGTGAGGACTCTGGGGGCGGTGACTACACCTTC	CASSEDSGGGDYTF
TRBV29-1	many	TRBJ1-5	NA	TGCAGCGTTGCAGGGGACAATCAGCCCCAGCATTTT	CSVAGDNQPQHF
TRBV11-3	NA	TRBJ2-2	NA	TGTGCCAGTAGCTCGGGGCCGGACACCGGGGTGCTGTTTTTT	CASSSGPDTGVLFF
TRBV6-6	few	TRBJ1-4	NA	TGTGCCAGCAGCCCCTTAGAGACTAATGAAAAACTGTTTTTT	CASSPLETNEKLFF
TRBV29-1	NA	TRBJ1-6	TRBD1	TGCAGCGCCATCTCTGGGACAGGGGTTCGTTCACCCCTCCACTTT	CSAISGTGVRSPLHF
TRBV5-1	NA	TRBJ2-7	TRBD1	TGCGCCAGCAGCCTCTCGACAGGGGGCACCTACGAGCAGTACTTC	CASSLSTGGTYEQYF
TRBV12-3/TRBV12-4	NA	TRBJ2-3	NA	TGTGCCAGCAGTTTAGCAGGGTTAAGCACAGATACGCTGTATTTT	CASSLAGLSTDTLYF
TRBV10-3	NA	TRBJ2-1	TRBD2	TGTGCCACGACTGGACTAGCAAGCTCCTACAATGAGCAGTTCTTC	CATTGLASSYNEQFF
TRBV7-3	once	TRBJ2-5	TRBD1	TGTGTCAGCAGCTCGGGACAGGGAGAGACCCAGTACTTC	CVSSSGQGETQYF
TRBV12-3/TRBV12-4	few	TRBJ1-2	TRBD1	TGTGCCAGCAGTCCGGACAGGGGGGATGGCTACACCTTC	CASSPDRGDGYTF
TRBV7-9	NA	TRBJ1-2	NA	TGTGCCAGCAGGATACCAGGCCTGGCGGCTTATGACTACACCTTC	CASRIPGLAAYDYTF
TRBV20-1	NA	TRBJ2-7	NA	TGCAGTACTAGAGATGTGGGCAGGGGGGGTAACGAGCAGTACTTC	CSTRDVGRGGNEQYF
TRBV5-6	NA	TRBJ2-3	TRBD2	TGTGCCAGCAGCTTGCACGGGGGGGCAGATATGCAGTATTTT	CASSLHGGADMQYF
TRBV7-9	NA	TRBJ2-7	NA	TGTGCCAGCAGCTTAGCAGGGTCTACCGATGCCTACGAGCAGTACTTC	CASSLAGSTDAYEQYF
TRBV20-1	few	TRBJ2-3	TRBD2	TGCAGTGCTACTGGACTAGCGGGGGCCTTCGCAGATACGCATTATTTT	CSATGLAGAFADTHYF
TRBV12-3/TRBV12-4	NA	TRBJ1-1	NA	TGTGCCAGCACTACAGGCGAGGGCTGGACTGAAGCTTGCTTT	CASTTGEGWTEACF
TRBV6-1	few	TRBJ1-5	NA	TGTGCCAGCAGTGAGGCTCACCAAGAAGTCAATCAGCCCCAGCATTTT	CASSEAHQEVNQPQHF
TRBV29-1	few	TRBJ2-3	NA	TGCAGCGCCCCGTCAGATGGCACAGATACGCAGTATTTT	CSAPSDGTDTQYF
TRBV6-1	NA	TRBJ1-1	NA	TGTGCCAGCAGGTCGGGACATCTAAACACTGATGCTCTCTTT	CASRSGHLNTDALF
TRBV20-1	many	TRBJ1-2	TRBD1	TGCAGTGCTAGTAGGGACAGGGTTGATGGCTACACCTTC	CSASRDRVDGYTF
TRBV6-6	NA	TRBJ2-2	NA	TGTGCCATCAGTTACTCAAGGCCCCGGGACACCGGGGAGCTGTTTTTT	CAISYSRPRDTGELFF
TRBV7-9	many	TRBJ2-2	TRBD2	TGTGCCAGCAGAGGACTAGCGGGGTCCGCCGGGGAGCTGTTTTTT	CASRGLAGSAGELFF
TRBV20-1	NA	TRBJ2-1	NA	TGCAGTGCTAGAACCCCAACCGGGGTGAGCTCCTACAATGAGCAGTTCTTC	CSARTPTGVSSYNEQFF
TRBV6-5	NA	TRBJ1-2	NA	TGTGCCAGCAGTTACTCGACTAGGGATCTCTTTGGCTACACCTTC	CASSYSTRDLFGYTF
TRBV11-2	once	TRBJ2-1	NA	TGTGCCAGCAGCTTAGCTCCGGGAGTCGGCAATAAGCAGTTCTTC	CASSLAPGVGNKQFF
TRBV20-1	NA	TRBJ2-7	NA	TGCAGTGCCAGCACAATCACCGGGTACGAACAGTACTTC	CSASTITGYEQYF
TRBV20-1	NA	TRBJ2-3	TRBD2	TGCAGTGCTCACGGACTAGCGGAAAACACAGATACGCAGTATTTT	CSAHGLAENTDTQYF
TRBV6-1	NA	TRBJ1-1	NA	TGTGCCAGCAGTGAAAGCGGATCGCGATGTGTAACTTTCTTT	CASSESGSRCVTFF
TRBV29-1	once	TRBJ2-3	TRBD2	TGCAGGGCCCAACGTCTAGCGGCCGTCACAGATACGCAGTATTTT	CRAQRLAAVTDTQYF